The rows below give T cell receptor beta chains drawn from one sample of a study of shared clonotypes between healthy human individuals. The assay was immunoSEQ multiplex PCR, and TCRdb's table has in-frame clones only and misses some. The data show around 1.9 million clones, with over 85% seen just once and around 1.7% held by the top ten. Sequenced: naive CD8+ T cells from PBMCs. These receptors were obtained from a young man in good health. Some clones in this sample may be carry-over from other donors' samples. CDR3s include the opening cysteine and the closing phenylalanine or tryptophan. Each record gives: J gene, V gene, D gene, clone size, CDR3 DNA, CDR3 protein. A D gene is named only where the DNA matches it firmly. Some rows have no size entry. The others give once, few or many, or a class for an expanded clone.

J gene: TRBJ1-2
V gene: TRBV4-1
D gene: -
clone size: -
CDR3 DNA: TGCGCCAGCAGCCAAGATTTAACAGGCGATGGCTACACCTTC
CDR3 protein: CASSQDLTGDGYTF

J gene: TRBJ2-3
V gene: TRBV27
D gene: -
clone size: -
CDR3 DNA: TGTGCCAGCACGAGCAGGGTGGGGGCAGATACGCAGTATTTT
CDR3 protein: CASTSRVGADTQYF

J gene: TRBJ1-4
V gene: TRBV28
D gene: TRBD1
clone size: -
CDR3 DNA: TGTGCCAGCAGTTCGTTAAAGGGGGCGGGGGAAAAACTGTTTTTT
CDR3 protein: CASSSLKGAGEKLFF

J gene: TRBJ2-1
V gene: TRBV10-3
D gene: TRBD2
clone size: -
CDR3 DNA: TGTGCCATCAGCCTACCCGGGACTAGCGGGGGAGGAGATGAGCAGTTCTTC
CDR3 protein: CAISLPGTSGGGDEQFF

J gene: TRBJ2-7
V gene: TRBV11-2
D gene: -
clone size: -
CDR3 DNA: TGTGCCAGCAGCTTTGGAGGGGCTAACTACGAGCAGTACTTC
CDR3 protein: CASSFGGANYEQYF

J gene: TRBJ2-5
V gene: TRBV7-2
D gene: TRBD2
clone size: -
CDR3 DNA: TGTGCCAGCAGCTTCGGACTAGCGGGGCAAGAGACCCAGTACTTC
CDR3 protein: CASSFGLAGQETQYF

J gene: TRBJ2-2
V gene: TRBV28
D gene: TRBD1
clone size: -
CDR3 DNA: TGTGCCAGCAGTCAACGGACAGGGGGGGTCACCGGGGAGCTGTTTTTT
CDR3 protein: CASSQRTGGVTGELFF

J gene: TRBJ2-2
V gene: TRBV11-1
D gene: -
clone size: -
CDR3 DNA: TGTGCCAGCAGCTTAGCGGAGGGTACCGGGGAGCTGTTTTTT
CDR3 protein: CASSLAEGTGELFF

J gene: TRBJ2-7
V gene: TRBV30
D gene: TRBD1
clone size: once
CDR3 DNA: TGTGCCTGGAGGCGCGGGACAGGTCCCTACGAGCAGTACTTC
CDR3 protein: CAWRRGTGPYEQYF

J gene: TRBJ2-7
V gene: TRBV19
D gene: -
clone size: -
CDR3 DNA: TGTGCCAGTAGGGAGGGGGCGAGAACCTACGAGCAGTACTTC
CDR3 protein: CASREGARTYEQYF

J gene: TRBJ1-1
V gene: TRBV7-9
D gene: -
clone size: few
CDR3 DNA: TGTGCCAGCAGCTCAAATGGCGGGTCGGGGACTCCCAACACTGAAGCTTTCTTT
CDR3 protein: CASSSNGGSGTPNTEAFF

J gene: TRBJ1-4
V gene: TRBV9
D gene: -
clone size: -
CDR3 DNA: TGTGCCAGCAGCCCCACGGGGGGAAATGGCGAAAAACTGTTTTTT
CDR3 protein: CASSPTGGNGEKLFF

J gene: TRBJ2-3
V gene: TRBV28
D gene: -
clone size: -
CDR3 DNA: TGTGCCAGCAGTTTACTCAGCGGTACCACAGATACGCAGTATTTT
CDR3 protein: CASSLLSGTTDTQYF

J gene: TRBJ2-7
V gene: TRBV29-1
D gene: -
clone size: -
CDR3 DNA: TGCAGCGTTGAGGCCGAGCCGGATTACGAGCAGTACTTC
CDR3 protein: CSVEAEPDYEQYF

J gene: TRBJ1-1
V gene: TRBV7-9
D gene: TRBD1
clone size: -
CDR3 DNA: TGTGCCAGCAGCCAGGGGGGAGCTGAAGCTTTCTTT
CDR3 protein: CASSQGGAEAFF

J gene: TRBJ1-1
V gene: TRBV7-6
D gene: -
clone size: -
CDR3 DNA: TGTGCCAGCAGCTTAGTTCAGGAACTGAACACTGAAGCTTTCTTT
CDR3 protein: CASSLVQELNTEAFF

J gene: TRBJ2-7
V gene: TRBV28
D gene: -
clone size: -
CDR3 DNA: TGTGCCAGCAGAGCGGGACAGCGAAACTACGAGCAGTACTTC
CDR3 protein: CASRAGQRNYEQYF

J gene: TRBJ1-1
V gene: TRBV19
D gene: -
clone size: -
CDR3 DNA: TGTGCCAGTAGTCCCAGAGGGGTGTACACTGAAGCTTTCTTT
CDR3 protein: CASSPRGVYTEAFF

J gene: TRBJ2-6
V gene: TRBV29-1
D gene: -
clone size: -
CDR3 DNA: TGCAGCGTTGCCGGGCCTGGGGACGGGCTGAGAAGCTCTGGGGCCAACGTCCTGACTTTC
CDR3 protein: CSVAGPGDGLRSSGANVLTF

J gene: TRBJ2-1
V gene: TRBV5-6
D gene: TRBD2
clone size: -
CDR3 DNA: TGTGCCAGCAGCTGGAGCGGGAGGTCCCGCCATGAGCAGTTCTTC
CDR3 protein: CASSWSGRSRHEQFF

J gene: TRBJ2-2
V gene: TRBV7-8
D gene: -
clone size: -
CDR3 DNA: TGTGCCAGCAGCTGGTTGGTGAAGAACACCGGGGAGCTGTTTTTT
CDR3 protein: CASSWLVKNTGELFF

J gene: TRBJ2-7
V gene: TRBV19
D gene: -
clone size: -
CDR3 DNA: TGTGCCAGTAGGGTATCAGGGGCCAGCACCTACGAGCAGTACTTC
CDR3 protein: CASRVSGASTYEQYF

J gene: TRBJ2-7
V gene: TRBV7-9
D gene: TRBD2
clone size: -
CDR3 DNA: TGTGCCAGCAGCTTACTAGCGGGCGGTCGCAACTACGAGCAGTACTTC
CDR3 protein: CASSLLAGGRNYEQYF

J gene: TRBJ1-1
V gene: TRBV5-8
D gene: -
clone size: -
CDR3 DNA: TGTGCCAGCAGCCCTTCGGGCCTCAGGGACACTGAAGCTTTCTTT
CDR3 protein: CASSPSGLRDTEAFF

J gene: TRBJ2-2
V gene: TRBV7-9
D gene: -
clone size: -
CDR3 DNA: TGTGCCAGCAGCCCCCGGGGCGGGGAGCTGTTTTTT
CDR3 protein: CASSPRGGELFF

J gene: TRBJ2-5
V gene: TRBV27
D gene: TRBD2
clone size: -
CDR3 DNA: TGTGCCAGCATGTCTGGCGGGAGGCGACAAGAGACCCAGTACTTC
CDR3 protein: CASMSGGRRQETQYF

J gene: TRBJ2-3
V gene: TRBV19
D gene: -
clone size: -
CDR3 DNA: TGTGCCAGTAGTCTAGGGGCAGATACGCAGTATTTT
CDR3 protein: CASSLGADTQYF

J gene: TRBJ1-2
V gene: TRBV27
D gene: TRBD1
clone size: -
CDR3 DNA: TGTGCCAGCAGTTTGTACCGGGACAGGGTAGACTATGGCTACACCTTC
CDR3 protein: CASSLYRDRVDYGYTF

J gene: TRBJ2-1
V gene: TRBV6-6
D gene: TRBD2
clone size: -
CDR3 DNA: TGTGCCAGCAGCAACCCCCTAGCGGGACCCTACAATGAGCAGTTCTTC
CDR3 protein: CASSNPLAGPYNEQFF

J gene: TRBJ2-7
V gene: TRBV7-3
D gene: -
clone size: -
CDR3 DNA: TGTGCCAGCAGCTTACGCGGGGGCCTCACCTACGAGCAGTACTTC
CDR3 protein: CASSLRGGLTYEQYF

J gene: TRBJ2-7
V gene: TRBV11-2
D gene: -
clone size: -
CDR3 DNA: TGTGCCAGCAGCTTAGATCACCGGGAGTATTACGAGCAGTACTTC
CDR3 protein: CASSLDHREYYEQYF

J gene: TRBJ1-5
V gene: TRBV27
D gene: -
clone size: -
CDR3 DNA: TGTGCCAGCAGTACCTACTCCCGACAGCCCCAGCATTTT
CDR3 protein: CASSTYSRQPQHF

J gene: TRBJ2-7
V gene: TRBV29-1
D gene: -
clone size: -
CDR3 DNA: TGCAGCGCCACAGGTCCCTACGAGCAGTACTTC
CDR3 protein: CSATGPYEQYF

J gene: TRBJ1-5
V gene: TRBV27
D gene: -
clone size: -
CDR3 DNA: TGTGCCAGCAGTTTATCGGCTAGCAATCAGCCCCAGCATTTT
CDR3 protein: CASSLSASNQPQHF

J gene: TRBJ2-2
V gene: TRBV30
D gene: TRBD2
clone size: -
CDR3 DNA: TGTGCCTGGAGTGTGTATGGTCTAGCGGGAGGACCTATCCCTTCGAACACCGGGGAGCTGTTTTTT
CDR3 protein: CAWSVYGLAGGPIPSNTGELFF

J gene: TRBJ2-7
V gene: TRBV27
D gene: TRBD1
clone size: -
CDR3 DNA: TGTGCCAGCAGTTTAGAGGGGGCTTCCTACGAGCAGTACTTC
CDR3 protein: CASSLEGASYEQYF

J gene: TRBJ2-7
V gene: TRBV6-6
D gene: -
clone size: once
CDR3 DNA: TGTGCCAGCAGCCTCATGATCAGCTCCTACGAGCAGTACTTC
CDR3 protein: CASSLMISSYEQYF

J gene: TRBJ2-5
V gene: TRBV10-2
D gene: -
clone size: -
CDR3 DNA: TGCGCCAGCAAAGCGTGGGATAGTCAAGAGACCCAGTACTTC
CDR3 protein: CASKAWDSQETQYF

J gene: TRBJ2-7
V gene: TRBV6-5
D gene: -
clone size: -
CDR3 DNA: TGTGCCAGCAGTTACGGGCAGTCCTCCTACGAGCAGTACTTC
CDR3 protein: CASSYGQSSYEQYF

J gene: TRBJ2-7
V gene: TRBV29-1
D gene: -
clone size: -
CDR3 DNA: TGCAGCGCCTTATCCCCAGGGTCCGAGCAGTACTTC
CDR3 protein: CSALSPGSEQYF

J gene: TRBJ2-1
V gene: TRBV4-1
D gene: -
clone size: -
CDR3 DNA: TGCGCCAGCAGCCCGGGGGTATCAGCCTACAATGAGCAGTTCTTC
CDR3 protein: CASSPGVSAYNEQFF

J gene: TRBJ2-1
V gene: TRBV18
D gene: -
clone size: -
CDR3 DNA: TGTGCCAGCTCACCGGAGGAGGCCCGCTCCTACAATGAGCAGTTCTTC
CDR3 protein: CASSPEEARSYNEQFF

J gene: TRBJ1-2
V gene: TRBV9
D gene: -
clone size: -
CDR3 DNA: TGTGCCAGCAGCGCTACGCCAGGTACATATGGCTACACCTTC
CDR3 protein: CASSATPGTYGYTF

J gene: TRBJ2-5
V gene: TRBV19
D gene: -
clone size: -
CDR3 DNA: TGTGCCAGTAGTACCAGGGACGGTGAAGAGACCCAGTACTTC
CDR3 protein: CASSTRDGEETQYF

J gene: TRBJ2-1
V gene: TRBV27
D gene: TRBD2
clone size: -
CDR3 DNA: TGTGCCAGCAGTTTTGGGACTAGCGGGGGGGAAGAGCAGTTCTTC
CDR3 protein: CASSFGTSGGEEQFF

J gene: TRBJ1-2
V gene: TRBV25-1
D gene: TRBD1
clone size: once
CDR3 DNA: TGTGCCACCTCAACCGGGACAGTCTATGGCTACACCTTC
CDR3 protein: CATSTGTVYGYTF

J gene: TRBJ1-2
V gene: TRBV6-5
D gene: -
clone size: once
CDR3 DNA: TGTGCCAGCAGTTACCTAACAGTAGCTAACTATGGCTACACCTTC
CDR3 protein: CASSYLTVANYGYTF

J gene: TRBJ1-2
V gene: TRBV10-3
D gene: TRBD1
clone size: -
CDR3 DNA: TGTGCCATCAGTGAGTTATTAGGGACAGGGGGCGCCGTCGCTAACTATGGCTACACCTTC
CDR3 protein: CAISELLGTGGAVANYGYTF

J gene: TRBJ1-2
V gene: TRBV5-1
D gene: TRBD1
clone size: -
CDR3 DNA: TGCGCCAGCAGCACCCCGGGACAGGGATTCTATGGCTACACCTTC
CDR3 protein: CASSTPGQGFYGYTF

J gene: TRBJ1-3
V gene: TRBV29-1
D gene: TRBD1
clone size: -
CDR3 DNA: TGCAGCGCTAGGACAGGGGGCACTGCTGGAAACACCATATATTTT
CDR3 protein: CSARTGGTAGNTIYF

J gene: TRBJ2-1
V gene: TRBV4-3
D gene: TRBD1
clone size: -
CDR3 DNA: TGCGCCAGCAGCCGACTGACAGGGGTCGCCTACAATGAGCAGTTCTTC
CDR3 protein: CASSRLTGVAYNEQFF

J gene: TRBJ2-7
V gene: TRBV6-5
D gene: TRBD2
clone size: -
CDR3 DNA: TGTGCCAGCAGTTACGATGGGACTAGCGGCTACGAGCAGTACTTC
CDR3 protein: CASSYDGTSGYEQYF

J gene: TRBJ2-2
V gene: TRBV11-2
D gene: TRBD2
clone size: -
CDR3 DNA: TGTGCCAGCGTCGAGAGCGGGACGAACACCGGGGAGCTGTTTTTT
CDR3 protein: CASVESGTNTGELFF

J gene: TRBJ1-2
V gene: TRBV7-9
D gene: -
clone size: -
CDR3 DNA: TGTGCCAGCAGCTCGGGCGGGGACTATGGCTACACCTTC
CDR3 protein: CASSSGGDYGYTF

J gene: TRBJ2-7
V gene: TRBV6-6
D gene: TRBD2
clone size: -
CDR3 DNA: TGTGCCAGCTCCGGGGGACTAGCGCCCTACGAGCAGTACTTC
CDR3 protein: CASSGGLAPYEQYF

J gene: TRBJ2-5
V gene: TRBV28
D gene: -
clone size: -
CDR3 DNA: TGTGCCAGCAGTTCGTCCAGGGCCCGGGGGGAGACCCAGTACTTC
CDR3 protein: CASSSSRARGETQYF

J gene: TRBJ2-3
V gene: TRBV27
D gene: -
clone size: -
CDR3 DNA: TGTGCCAGCACCCCGGGGGGCGAGAGCACAGATACGCAGTATTTT
CDR3 protein: CASTPGGESTDTQYF